The T cell receptor (beta chain) under discussion was sequenced for a study of shared clonotypes between healthy human individuals. Here immunoSEQ multiplex PCR was the method, and the copy in TCRdb shows in-frame clones only, minus some. The sample lists about 2.1 million clones, about 92% occurring once. Remarks on this clone: Its specificity is not known.

Study findings and constraints: Blood was the sole source, and tissue repertoires probably differ.

The CDR3 spans 15 residues. CDR1 is LGHNA, CDR2 YSLEER, per germline. The V end lost 0 bases, the J end lost 2 bases, and 11 bases lay between the germline ends. CD45RO-negative, CCR7-positively selected cells formed the naive CD8 fraction, excluding terminally differentiated effector memory CD45RA+ cells. The donor population consisted of healthy HIV-negative adults with no recent acute infections or vaccinations. Donors, without exception, were Caucasian adults residing in Nashville, Tennessee. Input material: naive CD8+ T cells from PBMCs. The rearrangement joins TRBV4-3 to TRBJ2-7, with D tentatively TRBD1 or TRBD2 (5 bases each). The TCR originated in a man aged 18 to 29 in good health. Some clones in this sample may be carry-over from other donors' samples. The DNA for the CDR3 is TGCGCCAGCAGCCAAGATGGGGGACCCACCTACGAGCAGTACTTC. Residues: CASSQDGGPTYEQYF.